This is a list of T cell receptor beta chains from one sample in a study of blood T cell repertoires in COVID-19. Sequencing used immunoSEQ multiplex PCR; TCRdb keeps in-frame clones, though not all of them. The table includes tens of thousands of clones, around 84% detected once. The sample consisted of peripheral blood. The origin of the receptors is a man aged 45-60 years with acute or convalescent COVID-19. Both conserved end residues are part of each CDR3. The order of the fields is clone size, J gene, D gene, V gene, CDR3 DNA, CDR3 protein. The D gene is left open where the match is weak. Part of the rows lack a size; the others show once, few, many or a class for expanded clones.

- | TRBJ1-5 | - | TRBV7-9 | TGTGCCAGCAGCCGAGGCAATCAGCCCCAGCATTTT | CASSRGNQPQHF
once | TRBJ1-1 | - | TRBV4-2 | TGTGCCAGCAGCCAAGATCTCCTGAACACTGAAGCTTTCTTT | CASSQDLLNTEAFF
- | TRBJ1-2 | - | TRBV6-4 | TGTGCCAGCAGTGAAACAGGGTTTGGCTATGGCTACACCTTC | CASSETGFGYGYTF
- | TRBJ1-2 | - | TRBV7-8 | TGTGCCAGCAGCCCAGGAACTAACTATGGCTACACCTTC | CASSPGTNYGYTF
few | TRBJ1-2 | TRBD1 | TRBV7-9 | TGTGCCACGGGACAGGGGGTAAACTATGGCTACACCTTC | CATGQGVNYGYTF
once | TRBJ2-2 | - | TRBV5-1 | TGCGCCAGCAGCTTGGGACAGAGCAACACCGGGGAGCTGTTTTTT | CASSLGQSNTGELFF
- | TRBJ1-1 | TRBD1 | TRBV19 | TGTGCCAGTAGTATAAGAGGACAAAAAGGGCCACAGGGGATAAAGACTGAAGCTTTCTTT | CASSIRGQKGPQGIKTEAFF
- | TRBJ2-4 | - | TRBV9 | TGTGCCAGCAGCGCAGGACAGTCTACCAAAAACATTCAGTACTTC | CASSAGQSTKNIQYF
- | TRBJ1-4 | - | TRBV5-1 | TGCGCCAGCAGCTTGGACGCCAGGGCCGCGACTAATGAAAAACTGTTTTTT | CASSLDARAATNEKLFF
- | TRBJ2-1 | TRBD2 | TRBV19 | TGTGCCAGTACGGTACTAGCGGGAGGGAATGAGCAGTTCTTC | CASTVLAGGNEQFF
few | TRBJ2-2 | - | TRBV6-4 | TGTGCCAGCAGGAGAGAGGGATTCACCGGGGAGCTGTTTTTT | CASRREGFTGELFF
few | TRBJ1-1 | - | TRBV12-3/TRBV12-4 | TGTGCCAGCAGGGAACGGGGGAACACTGAAGCTTTCTTT | CASRERGNTEAFF
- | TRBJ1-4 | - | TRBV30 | TGTGCCTGGAGTGCGGGTACTCATGAAAAACTGTTTTTT | CAWSAGTHEKLFF
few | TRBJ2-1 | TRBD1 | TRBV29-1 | TGCAGCGTCGGAGGGACAGGTGCCTACAATGAGCAGTTCTTC | CSVGGTGAYNEQFF
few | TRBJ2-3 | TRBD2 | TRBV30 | TGTGCCTGGAATCCGACGGGGGGGCCGGCAGATACGCAGTATTTT | CAWNPTGGPADTQYF
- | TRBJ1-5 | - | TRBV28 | TGTGCCAGCAGTCCGACCGTAGGAGATCAGCCCCAGCATTTT | CASSPTVGDQPQHF
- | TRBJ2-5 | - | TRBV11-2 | TGTGCCAGCAGCCGATTCTACTCATCCCAAGAGACCCAGTACTTC | CASSRFYSSQETQYF
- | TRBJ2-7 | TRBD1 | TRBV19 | TGTGCCAGTAGCCTCCGGGACAGGGGACCGGTTCACTCCTACGAGCAGTACTTC | CASSLRDRGPVHSYEQYF
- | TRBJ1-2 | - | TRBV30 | TGTGCCTGGAGTACCCCAGGGGCAAATAACTATGGCTACACCTTC | CAWSTPGANNYGYTF
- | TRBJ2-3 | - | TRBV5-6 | TGTGCCAGCACCGAGTTGTGGAGGTCTAGCACAGATACGCAGTATTTT | CASTELWRSSTDTQYF
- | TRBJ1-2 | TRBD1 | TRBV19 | TGTGCCAGTAGTATGTTTAACTCCCGGGACAGGGTATATGGCTACACCTTC | CASSMFNSRDRVYGYTF
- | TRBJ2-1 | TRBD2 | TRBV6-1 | TGTGCCAGCAGTGTCGGGACTAGCGTAGCCTACAATGAGCAGTTCTTC | CASSVGTSVAYNEQFF
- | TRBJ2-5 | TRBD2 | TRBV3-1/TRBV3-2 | TGTGCCAGCAGCCAAGATCGCCTAGCGGGTATGGAGACCCAGTACTTC | CASSQDRLAGMETQYF
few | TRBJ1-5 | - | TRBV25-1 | TGTGCCAGCAGTGATTCCTCGGGGGAACCTAATCAGCCCCAGCATTTT | CASSDSSGEPNQPQHF
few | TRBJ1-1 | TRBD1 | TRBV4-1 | TGCGCCAGCACCCTCCACGGACAGGGAAGTACTGAAGCTTTCTTT | CASTLHGQGSTEAFF
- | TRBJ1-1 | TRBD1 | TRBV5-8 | TGTGCCAGCAGCCGATGGACAGGTCTAAACACTGAAGCTTTCTTT | CASSRWTGLNTEAFF
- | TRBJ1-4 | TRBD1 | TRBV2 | TGTGCCAGCAGAGAGACAGGGGCAAAAAAGGGAAAACTGTTTTTT | CASRETGAKKGKLFF
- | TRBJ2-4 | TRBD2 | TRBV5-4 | TGTGCCAGCAGCTTCAAGCGGGAGGGGCGGCAAAACATTCAGTACTTC | CASSFKREGRQNIQYF
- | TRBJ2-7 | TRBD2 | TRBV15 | TGTGCCACCAGCAGAGATTCCTTAGCGGGTGCCTACGAGCAGTACTTC | CATSRDSLAGAYEQYF
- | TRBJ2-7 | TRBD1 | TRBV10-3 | TGTGCCATCAGGGAAACCGGGACAGGGAACTACGAGCAGTACTTC | CAIRETGTGNYEQYF
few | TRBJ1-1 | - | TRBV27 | TGTGCCGCAGCCGGGAGGTTCGGCACTGAAGCTTTCTTT | CAAAGRFGTEAFF
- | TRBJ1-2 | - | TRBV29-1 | TGCAGCGTTGAAAACCCGATCCCCCGGAACTATGGCTACACCTTC | CSVENPIPRNYGYTF
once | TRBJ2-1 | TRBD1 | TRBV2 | TGTGCCAGCAGTGATAACAGGGGGTCCTACAATGAGCAGTTCTTC | CASSDNRGSYNEQFF
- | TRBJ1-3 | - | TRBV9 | TGTGCCAGCAGCGTCGGAGTCTCCTCTGGAAACACCATATATTTT | CASSVGVSSGNTIYF
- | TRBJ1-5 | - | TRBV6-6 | TGTGCCAGCAGAGACCGTGACTATCAGCCCCAGCATTTT | CASRDRDYQPQHF
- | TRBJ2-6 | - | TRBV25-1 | TGTGCCAGCAGGAGAGCTGGGGCCAACGTCCTGACTTTC | CASRRAGANVLTF
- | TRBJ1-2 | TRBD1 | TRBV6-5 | TGTGCCAGCAGTTTATCCCGGACAGGGGGCTATGGCTACACCTTC | CASSLSRTGGYGYTF
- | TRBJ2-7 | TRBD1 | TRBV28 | TGTGCCAGCAGTCCCCCCAGGGGGCGACCCTACGAGCAGTACTTC | CASSPPRGRPYEQYF
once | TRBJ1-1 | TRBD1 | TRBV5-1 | TGCGCCAGCAGCTCTCAGGGACAGGTAAAATCTGAAGCTTTCTTT | CASSSQGQVKSEAFF
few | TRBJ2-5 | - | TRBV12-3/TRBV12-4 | TGTGCCAGCAGTTTACTTGAGCAAGAGACCCAGTACTTC | CASSLLEQETQYF
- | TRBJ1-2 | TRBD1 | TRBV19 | TGTGCCAGTAGTATTGGTCAGGGGGCGCATGGCTACACCTTC | CASSIGQGAHGYTF
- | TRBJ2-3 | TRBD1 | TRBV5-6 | TGTGCCAGCAGCGTGGGACAGTTGGGTACGCAGTATTTT | CASSVGQLGTQYF
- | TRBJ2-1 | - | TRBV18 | TGTGCCAGCTCACCACGTCCGGGACAAAGTACCAATGAGCAGTTCTTC | CASSPRPGQSTNEQFF
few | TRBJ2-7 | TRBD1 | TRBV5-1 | TGCGCCAGCTCCGGGACAGGGTTCTCCTACGAGCAGTACTTC | CASSGTGFSYEQYF
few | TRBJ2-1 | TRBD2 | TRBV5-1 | TGCGCCAGCAGTTTGGCGGGAGCGACCTACAATGAGCAGTTCTTC | CASSLAGATYNEQFF
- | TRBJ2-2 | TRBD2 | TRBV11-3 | TGTGCCAGCAGCCCCGTAGCGGGAGGGCCAACCGGGGAGCTGTTTTTT | CASSPVAGGPTGELFF
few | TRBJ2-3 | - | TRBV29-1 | TGCAGCGTTGGTTCGGGGAGCACAGATACGCAGTATTTT | CSVGSGSTDTQYF
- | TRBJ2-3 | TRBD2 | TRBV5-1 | TGCGCCAGCAGCCCTAGCGGGAGGACCCTAAGTGATACGCAGTATTTT | CASSPSGRTLSDTQYF
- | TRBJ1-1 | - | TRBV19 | TGTGCCAGTAGCTTCGACAGGTCGATCACTGAAGCTTTCTTT | CASSFDRSITEAFF
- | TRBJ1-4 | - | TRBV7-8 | TGTGCCAGCAGCTTAGATGGGGGCCTCAATGAAAAACTGTTTTTT | CASSLDGGLNEKLFF
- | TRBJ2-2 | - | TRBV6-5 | TGTGCCAGCAGCATGACTCTACCGAACACCGGGGAGCTGTTTTTT | CASSMTLPNTGELFF